Each of the 2 T cell receptor beta chains below was sequenced from the same sample in a study of T cells in Graves' hyperthyroidism and ophthalmopathy. Researchers took RNA transcripts and amplified the TCR beta CDR3 regions from them. Using the HTBI primer set, a first-round RT-PCR was run on the TCR CDR3. TCRdb called the multiplex PCR reads again in MiXCR, with one record for every CDR3 protein. Of about 460,000 distinct CDR3 sequences in the sample, under 25% were seen once. Sequenced input: blood. Every receptor here comes from a woman in her 70s with Graves' ophthalmopathy.

Comments on this clonotype: One end of the junction is discordant with germline, which a read error may explain. The rearrangement uses TRBV28 and TRBJ1-2, with D perhaps matching TRBD1 (5 bases). Germline V gives CDR1 MDHEN, CDR2 SYDVKM. The CDR3 extends over 14 amino acids. This CDR3 reads CVSRTQSRSYGYTF. The CDR3 DNA reads as TGTGTCAGCAGGACACAGTCTAGGTCCTATGGCTACACCTTC.

This chain joins TRBV10-3 and TRBJ2-4, with TRBD2 identical over 7 bases. V shed 2 bases and J 0 bases; nucleotides not matched to a gene: 13. Looked up from germline, CDR1 is ENHRY and CDR2 is SYGVKD. The CDR3 consists of 19 residues. In DNA, the CDR3 is TGTGCCATCAGTGAGGGGGGGACTAACGGGTACCTAGCCAAAAACATTCAGTACTTC. Amino acid sequence: CAISEGGTNGYLAKNIQYF.